This T cell receptor (beta chain) was identified during a study of T-cell memory formation after mild COVID-19. Background on the study: Largely donor-specific sequence clusters came from a couple of donors. The study, taken as a whole, reports: A second wave of clones peaked on day 37, and their SARS-CoV-2 specificity went unconfirmed. CD4+ bias marked clones expanding day 15 to 37, unlike balanced contracting clones. Mostly located in CM and EM were contracting CD4+ clones, with contracting CD8+ clones located in EMRA.

TCRdb reanalysed the 5' RACE reads using MiXCR and keeps one entry per CDR3 protein. The table includes about 160,000 distinct CDR3 sequences, 31% detected once. This clonotype showed up just a few times. No antigen is known for it. The receptor was isolated from an adult woman who had mild COVID-19 (a few samples of this study predate the infection). Cell type and time point are not known. The sample was PBMCs or a T cell subset sorted from them (not recorded which).

The CDR3 DNA follows: TGCGCCAGCAGCGTGGAAGGGCCGAACACTGAAGCTTTCTTT. This encodes CASSVEGPNTEAFF. This chain uses TRBV5-1 with TRBJ1-1; D not resolved. This CDR3 contains 14 residues. Germline loops: CDR1 SGHRS, CDR2 YFSETQ. V was trimmed by 4 bases and J by 1 base, leaving 11 bases between them. Full variable domain (outside the CDR3, taken from reference TRBV5-1 and TRBJ1-1): KAGVTQTPRYLIKTRGQQVTLSCSPISGHRSVSWYQQTPGQGLQFLFEYFSETQRNKGNFPGRFSGRQFSNSRSEMNVSTLELGDSALYLCASSVEGPNTEAFFGQGTRLTVV.